This T cell receptor (beta chain) was found in a study of CD8+CD57+ T cells in acquired aplastic anemia. Study-level information: Isolated CD4+ and CD8+ cells, once sorted, yielded DNA averaging roughly 3.2 ug.

The CDR3 totals 12 residues. With 2 bases removed from V and 8 bases from J, the gap between germline ends came to 9 bases. Germline loops: CDR1 SGHAT, CDR2 FQDESV (reference sequence). General observations from the study: No significant difference in CD8+ Simpson's diversity was found between patients and controls. Sharing between patients and controls was observed for over 25 CD8+ CDR3 sequences.

The use of genomic DNA as template underpinned the TCR beta VDJ and CDR3 profiling. TCRdb re-analysed the reads in MiXCR, keeping a single row per CDR3 protein. The data show some 120,000 distinct CDR3 sequences, about half seen once. This clonotype was detected many times. Its antigen is not identified. This rearrangement joins TRBV11-1 to TRBJ1-1; D perhaps matches TRBD1 (5 bases). The sequence came from a human donor in good health, serving as a control. The sequenced material came from sorted CD4+, CD8+, or CD8+CD57+ T cells (not recorded which) from PBMCs. The DNA for the CDR3 is TGTGCCAGCAGCTTAAGCCAGGGAGAAGCTTTCTTT. As protein: CASSLSQGEAFF. Variable domain in full (rest from reference TRBV11-1 and TRBJ1-1): EAEVAQSPRYKITEKSQAVAFWCDPISGHATLYWYRQILGQGPELLVQFQDESVVDDSQLPKDRFSAERLKGVDSTLKIQPAELGDSAMYLCASSLSQGEAFFGQGTRLTVV.